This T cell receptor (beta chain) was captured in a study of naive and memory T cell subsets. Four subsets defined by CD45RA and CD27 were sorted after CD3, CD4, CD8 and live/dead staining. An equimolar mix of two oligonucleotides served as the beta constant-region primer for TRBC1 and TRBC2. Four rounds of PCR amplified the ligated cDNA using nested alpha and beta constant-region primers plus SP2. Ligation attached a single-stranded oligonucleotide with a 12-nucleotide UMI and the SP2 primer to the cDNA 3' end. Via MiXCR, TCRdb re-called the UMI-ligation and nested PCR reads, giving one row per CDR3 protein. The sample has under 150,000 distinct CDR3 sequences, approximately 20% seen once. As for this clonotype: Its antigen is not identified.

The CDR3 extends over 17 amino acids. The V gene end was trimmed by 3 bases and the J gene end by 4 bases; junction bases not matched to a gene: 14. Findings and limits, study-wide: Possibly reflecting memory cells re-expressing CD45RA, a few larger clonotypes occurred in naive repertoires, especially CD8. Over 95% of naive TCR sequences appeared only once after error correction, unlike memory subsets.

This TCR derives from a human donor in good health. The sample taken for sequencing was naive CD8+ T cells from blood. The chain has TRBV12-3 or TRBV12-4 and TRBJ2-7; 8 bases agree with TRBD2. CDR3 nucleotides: TGTGCCAGCAGTTTGAGTCTAGCGGGCCTAACCGGGTACGAGCAGTACTTC. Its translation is CASSLSLAGLTGYEQYF.